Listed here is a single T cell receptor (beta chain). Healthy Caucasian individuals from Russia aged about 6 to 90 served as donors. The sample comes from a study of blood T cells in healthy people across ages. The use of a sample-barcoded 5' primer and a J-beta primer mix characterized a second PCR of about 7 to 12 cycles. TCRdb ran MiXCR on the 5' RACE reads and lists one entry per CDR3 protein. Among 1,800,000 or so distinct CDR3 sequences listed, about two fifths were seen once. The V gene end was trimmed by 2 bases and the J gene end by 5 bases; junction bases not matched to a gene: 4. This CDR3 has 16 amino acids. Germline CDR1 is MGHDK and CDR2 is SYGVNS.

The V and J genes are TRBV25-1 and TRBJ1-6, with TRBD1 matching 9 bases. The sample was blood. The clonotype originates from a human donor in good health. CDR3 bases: TGTGCCAGCAGTGAACGCAGGACAGGGGATAATTCACCCCTCCACTTT. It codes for CASSERRTGDNSPLHF. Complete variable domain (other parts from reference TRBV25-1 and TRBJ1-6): EADIYQTPRYLVIGTGKKITLECSQTMGHDKMYWYQQDPGMELHLIHYSYGVNSTEKGDLSSESTVSRIRTEHFPLTLESARPSHTSQYLCASSERRTGDNSPLHFGNGTRLTVT.